A single sample gave rise to the 31 T cell receptor beta chains below, sequenced in a study of shared clonotypes between healthy human individuals. Profiled with immunoSEQ multiplex PCR; TCRdb holds only in-frame clones, not every one. The sample lists about 2 million clones, about 95% occurring once. CD8 cells classed as naive were CD45RO-negative and positively selected for CCR7, excluding terminally differentiated effector memory CD45RA+ cells. The sequenced material came from naive CD8+ T cells sorted from blood. The receptors originated from a man aged 18 to 29 in good health.

Remarks on this clone: This sample also contains other DNA sequences that code for the same CDR3. V gene TRBV9 combines with J gene TRBJ1-1; TRBD1 agrees at 7 bases. From germline, CDR1 is SGDLS and CDR2 YYNGEE. The CDR3 covers 14 residues. V shed 0 bases and J 8 bases; nucleotides not matched to a gene: 7. CDR3 nucleotides: TGTGCCAGCAGCGTAGGCGGCGGGACAGTGGAAGCTTTCTTT. It specifies CASSVGGGTVEAFF.

CDR3 sequence reads: CAGGLPEQYF. The CDR3 coding sequence is TGTGCCGGAGGACTGCCCGAGCAGTACTTC. The chain combines TRBV27 with TRBJ2-7; D might be TRBD2 (5 bases). Trimming took 11 bases from V and 6 from J, leaving 11 bases between them. The CDR3 extends over 10 amino acids. Germline CDR1 MNHEY, CDR2 SMNVEV (reference sequence).

The chain links TRBV25-1 to TRBJ1-3; 7 bases are a match to TRBD1. Trimming removed 1 base from V and 0 bases from J; junction bases left unmatched: 9. The CDR3 is 18 residues long. CDR1 MGHDK and CDR2 SYGVNS come from the germline V gene. This CDR3 is CASSELAGGTTSGNTIYF. Written as DNA, the CDR3 is TGTGCCAGCAGTGAATTGGCAGGGGGAACGACCTCTGGAAACACCATATATTTT.

About this clone: The same CDR3 also results from other DNA sequences found in this sample. The chain joins TRBV28 to TRBJ1-5, with 7 positions matching TRBD1. The germline V gene has CDR1 MDHEN and CDR2 SYDVKM. V was pared by 3 bases and J by 6 bases, with 2 bases of the junction left unmatched. This CDR3 has 13 amino acids. CDR3 nucleotide sequence: TGTGCCAGCAGTTTTAGGGGGCGTCAGCCCCAGCATTTT. Amino acid sequence: CASSFRGRQPQHF.

This rearrangement joins TRBV18 to TRBJ2-7, with D perhaps matching TRBD2 (5 bases). CDR3 length: 15 residues. Per germline, CDR1 KGHSH and CDR2 LQKENI. The ends were cut back, 2 bases at V and 1 base at J, with 12 bases in the middle. The CDR3 nucleotides read TGTGCCAGCTCACCAGCGGGCGGCCCGTCCTACGAGCAGTACTTC. As protein: CASSPAGGPSYEQYF. The variable domain in full, with the rest retrieved from reference TRBV18 and TRBJ2-7, is NAGVMQNPRHLVRRRGQEARLRCSPMKGHSHVYWYRQLPEEGLKFMVYLQKENIIDESGMPKERFSAEFPKEGPSILRIQQVVRGDSAAYFCASSPAGGPSYEQYFGPGTRLTVT.

Regarding this clone: Other DNA sequences in the same sample also yield this CDR3. The chain couples TRBV4-1 to TRBJ2-5; D unclear. The length of the CDR3 is 14 residues. Trimming took 0 bases from V and 2 from J, leaving 7 bases between them. Looked up from germline, CDR1 is MGHRA and CDR2 is YSYEKL. The CDR3 coding sequence is TGCGCCAGCAGCCAAGATCGCCTTCAAGAGACCCAGTACTTC. It is translated as CASSQDRLQETQYF.

The CDR3 loop is CASSAAGFLETQYF. CDR3 DNA sequence: TGTGCCAGCAGCGCCGCAGGGTTTTTAGAGACCCAGTACTTC. The chain employs TRBV5-6 and TRBJ2-5; D perhaps matches TRBD1 (5 bases). Trimming took 4 bases from V and 4 from J, leaving 14 bases between them. Per germline, CDR1 SGHDT and CDR2 YYEEEE. This CDR3 comprises 14 residues. The full variable domain, in which reference TRBV5-6 and TRBJ2-5 provide the parts outside the CDR3, is DAGVTQSPTHLIKTRGQQVTLRCSPKSGHDTVSWYQQALGQGPQFIFQYYEEEERQRGNFPDRFSGHQFPNYSSELNVNALLLGDSALYLCASSAAGFLETQYFGPGTRLLVL.

The V call is TRBV11-2, the J call TRBJ2-5; D not certain. Germline V gene data show CDR1 as SGHAT and CDR2 as FQNNGV. Trimming pared 0 bases from V and 1 base from J, leaving 9 bases between. The CDR3 is made up of 15 amino acids. The CDR3 nucleotides are TGTGCCAGCAGCTTAGAATGGAGCCCCCAAGAGACCCAGTACTTC. Translating it yields CASSLEWSPQETQYF.

V usage is TRBV9 and J usage is TRBJ2-5; 7 nucleotides align to TRBD2. The V segment lost 4 bases and the J segment 4 bases; nucleotides outside the gene matches: 13. CDR1 is SGDLS, CDR2 YYNGEE, per germline. The CDR3 covers 16 residues. CDR3: CASSPPSAGVPETQYF. CDR3 sequence (DNA): TGTGCCAGCAGCCCCCCTTCGGCGGGAGTCCCAGAGACCCAGTACTTC. Filled out from reference TRBV9 and TRBJ2-5, the complete variable domain reads DSGVTQTPKHLITATGQRVTLRCSPRSGDLSVYWYQQSLDQGLQFLIQYYNGEERAKGNILERFSAQQFPDLHSELNLSSLELGDSALYFCASSPPSAGVPETQYFGPGTRLLVL.

The chain combines TRBV6-5 with TRBJ1-1, with D perhaps TRBD1 (5 bases). The CDR3 contains 16 residues. V lost 2 bases and J 1 base, leaving 14 bases between the germline ends. The germline CDR1 and CDR2 sequences are MNHEY and SVGAGI. CDR3 sequence: CASSYGGVNGNTEAFF. Here the CDR3 DNA reads TGTGCCAGCAGTTACGGAGGGGTGAATGGGAACACTGAAGCTTTCTTT.

The chain recombines TRBV5-4 with TRBJ1-1; unclear D gene. Germline V gives CDR1 SGHNT, CDR2 YYREEE (reference sequence). V lost 1 base and J lost 1, with 5 bases in between. The CDR3 has 13 amino acids. DNA for the CDR3: TGTGCCAGCAGCTTGTTGACGAACACTGAAGCTTTCTTT. Translated: CASSLLTNTEAFF.

This clone has just one count. The rearrangement joins TRBV7-2 to TRBJ2-1; a possible D gene is TRBD2 (5 bases). The length of the CDR3 is 20 residues. Germline CDR1 is SGHTA and CDR2 is FQGNSA. The V and J ends lost 0 bases and 1 base respectively, with 22 bases between them. CDR3 sequence (DNA): TGTGCCAGCAGCTTAGCCGCTCCGGAGGTTTCAGCCAGGTCCTACAATGAGCAGTTCTTC. This translates into CASSLAAPEVSARSYNEQFF.

The J gene is TRBJ2-5, the V gene TRBV18; 7 bases match TRBD1. The CDR3 is 15 residues long. Germline values: CDR1 KGHSH, CDR2 LQKENI. The V and J ends lost 0 bases and 4 bases, in that order; junction bases with no gene match: 5. CDR3 bases: TGTGCCAGCTCACCACCGGACAGGCCGGCAGAGACCCAGTACTTC. Protein: CASSPPDRPAETQYF.

The chain has TRBV5-4 and TRBJ2-5; D may correspond to TRBD1 or TRBD2 (5 bases each). V shed 1 base and J shed 5 bases, with 15 bases lying between them. Germline CDR1 is SGHNT and CDR2 is YYREEE (reference sequence). This CDR3 comprises 15 residues. DNA of the CDR3: TGTGCCAGCAGCTTGAGGCCGGGGCTAGAGGAGACCCAGTACTTC. Amino acid sequence: CASSLRPGLEETQYF. Together with reference TRBV5-4 and TRBJ2-5, the CDR3 gives the full variable domain: ETGVTQSPTHLIKTRGQQVTLRCSSQSGHNTVSWYQQALGQGPQFIFQYYREEENGRGNFPPRFSGLQFPNYSSELNVNALELDDSALYLCASSLRPGLEETQYFGPGTRLLVL.

The rearrangement uses TRBV6-4 and TRBJ2-1; the D is unclear. Germline V gene lookup returns CDR1 MRHNA and CDR2 SNTAGT. Trimming cost V 0 bases and J 0 bases, with 9 bases left between them. The CDR3 totals 16 residues. The CDR3 DNA follows: TGTGCCAGCAGTGACTCGGCGGACCCCTCCTACAATGAGCAGTTCTTC. It encodes CASSDSADPSYNEQFF.

This clone was seen more than once but under ten times. CDR3 protein: CASSLGQAPPYGYTF. The CDR3 DNA is TGTGCCAGCAGCTTGGGACAGGCGCCTCCCTATGGCTACACCTTC. The genes are TRBV7-9 and TRBJ1-2; 8 positions agree with TRBD1. Germline CDR1 reads SEHNR; CDR2 reads FQNEAQ (reference sequence). V gave up 3 bases and J gave up 4 bases; unmatched junction bases: 7. The CDR3 loop spans 15 amino acids.

The chain joins TRBV7-9 to TRBJ2-5, with D perhaps matching TRBD2 (5 bases). This CDR3 contains 17 residues. Germline CDR1 reads SEHNR; CDR2 reads FQNEAQ (reference sequence). Trimming took off 4 bases at V and 0 bases at J, with 18 bases between the two ends. CDR3 DNA: TGTGCCAGCAGCTCACTAGTCCCCTGGGCAAACCAAGAGACCCAGTACTTC. Translating gives CASSSLVPWANQETQYF.

The V and J genes are TRBV29-1 and TRBJ2-3, with TRBD1 matching over 8 bases. Germline CDR1 reads SQVTM; CDR2 reads ANQGSEA. V gave up 7 bases and J gave up 1 base; unmatched junction bases: 1. This CDR3 region has 12 residues. The DNA of the CDR3 is TGCAGCGCGGACAGGGGCACAGATACGCAGTATTTT. It specifies CSADRGTDTQYF.

The CDR3, as DNA: TGTGCCAGCAGCAATCCGGGACAGGGGGATGAGCAGTACTTC. Its protein is CASSNPGQGDEQYF. The V call is TRBV5-4, the J call TRBJ2-7; TRBD1 matches 11 bases. Trimming took 4 bases from V and 7 from J; bases not matched to a gene: 7. Germline V gene data show CDR1 as SGHNT and CDR2 as YYREEE (reference sequence). The CDR3 is made up of 14 amino acids.

Turning to this clone: This same CDR3 is encoded by further DNA sequences in the sample. V usage is TRBV11-3 and J usage is TRBJ2-7; a possible D gene is TRBD1 (5 bases). Germline loops: CDR1 SGHNT, CDR2 YENEEA. The CDR3 has 13 amino acids. Trimming removed 1 base at V and 3 bases at J, with 7 bases between. CDR3 region: CASSLGDSYEQYF. DNA of the CDR3: TGTGCCAGCAGCTTAGGCGACAGCTACGAGCAGTACTTC.

The V and J genes are TRBV11-2 and TRBJ2-7, with D perhaps TRBD1 (5 bases). Looked up from germline, CDR1 is SGHAT and CDR2 is FQNNGV. V lost 5 bases to trimming and J lost 1 base, with 15 bases between them. The CDR3 runs 15 residues. The CDR3 loop is CASSLPTAGSYEQYF. As DNA, the CDR3 is TGTGCCAGCAGCCTCCCGACGGCAGGGTCCTACGAGCAGTACTTC.

As DNA, the CDR3 is TGTGCCAGCAGTTTTGCCTCAGCTAACTATGGCTACACCTTC. Translating gives CASSFASANYGYTF. This chain joins TRBV28 and TRBJ1-2; D remains ambiguous. V gave up 3 bases and J gave up 0 bases, with 8 bases separating them. This CDR3 spans 14 amino acids. Germline-derived CDR1 and CDR2 are MDHEN and SYDVKM.

The chain combines TRBV6-5 with TRBJ2-7; a possible D gene is TRBD1 (6 bases). V lost 4 bases, J lost 1 base, and 11 bases lay in between. This CDR3 spans 14 amino acids. From germline, CDR1 is MNHEY and CDR2 SVGAGI. CDR3 in amino acids: CASSSFDRSYEQYF. CDR3 sequence (DNA): TGTGCCAGCAGTTCCTTCGACAGGTCCTACGAGCAGTACTTC.

J is TRBJ2-7 and V is TRBV7-2; no firm D call. The V end was cut by 4 bases, the J end by 0 bases, with 16 bases between. From germline, CDR1 is SGHTA and CDR2 FQGNSA. This CDR3 region has 16 residues. Here the CDR3 reads CASSSDLQSSSYEQYF. The CDR3 DNA sequence: TGTGCCAGCAGCTCTGATCTACAATCGAGCTCCTACGAGCAGTACTTC.

Notes on this clone: This CDR3 is also generated by other DNA sequences in the sample. The chain has TRBV19 and TRBJ1-1, with D possibly matching TRBD1 (5 bases). The CDR3 covers 13 residues. V lost 3 bases and J 5 bases, leaving 10 bases between the germline ends. Germline V gene sequence: CDR1 LNHDA, CDR2 SQIVND (reference sequence). The CDR3 protein is CASSIPGLTEAFF. CDR3 sequence (DNA): TGTGCCAGTAGTATCCCGGGACTGACTGAAGCTTTCTTT. The full variable domain, with the rest looked up from reference TRBV19 and TRBJ1-1, is DGGITQSPKYLFRKEGQNVTLSCEQNLNHDAMYWYRQDPGQGLRLIYYSQIVNDFQKGDIAEGYSVSREKKESFPLTVTSAQKNPTAFYLCASSIPGLTEAFFGQGTRLTVV.

The chain has TRBV28 and TRBJ2-7; the match to TRBD1 covers 7 bases. The V segment lost 7 bases and the J segment 4 bases; nucleotides outside the gene matches: 7. Germline V gives CDR1 MDHEN, CDR2 SYDVKM. CDR3 size: 13 residues. The CDR3 loop reads CASNEDRTYEQYF. DNA for the CDR3: TGTGCCAGCAACGAGGACAGGACGTACGAGCAGTACTTC. Together with reference TRBV28 and TRBJ2-7, the CDR3 gives the full variable domain: DVKVTQSSRYLVKRTGEKVFLECVQDMDHENMFWYRQDPGLGLRLIYFSYDVKMKEKGDIPEGYSVSREKKERFSLILESASTNQTSMYLCASNEDRTYEQYFGPGTRLTVT.

This rearrangement joins TRBV27 to TRBJ2-5, with 7 bases fitting TRBD2. V lost 5 bases and J lost 2; bases outside the gene matches: 11. The germline V gene has CDR1 MNHEY and CDR2 SMNVEV (reference sequence). The CDR3 covers 16 residues. Here the CDR3 DNA reads TGTGCCAGCAGTCCCCAATTGGGAGGGAGTCAAGAGACCCAGTACTTC. This translates into CASSPQLGGSQETQYF.

The table lists this clone with a count of one. The CDR3 loop is CASSLSFGTGGEKLFF. The CDR3 nucleotides are TGTGCCAGCAGCCTCTCTTTCGGGACAGGGGGTGAAAAACTGTTTTTT. The chain couples TRBV5-6 to TRBJ1-4; 11 bases are a match to TRBD1. The CDR3 covers 16 residues. Trimming removed 4 bases from V and 7 bases from J; junction bases left unmatched: 9. Per the germline V gene, CDR1 is SGHDT and CDR2 is YYEEEE. Filled out from reference TRBV5-6 and TRBJ1-4, the complete variable domain reads DAGVTQSPTHLIKTRGQQVTLRCSPKSGHDTVSWYQQALGQGPQFIFQYYEEEERQRGNFPDRFSGHQFPNYSSELNVNALLLGDSALYLCASSLSFGTGGEKLFFGSGTQLSVL.

About this clone: Other DNA sequences in the same sample also yield this CDR3. The chain has TRBV6-5 and TRBJ2-7, with 8 nucleotides matching TRBD1. The length of the CDR3 is 16 residues. Germline assignment: CDR1 MNHEY and CDR2 SVGAGI. V shed 0 bases, J shed 3 bases, and the junction held 7 bases outside the gene matches. In DNA, the CDR3 is TGTGCCAGCAGTTACTCGACAGGGGAAGCCGTCTACGAGCAGTACTTC. Translating gives CASSYSTGEAVYEQYF.

The chain couples TRBV7-2 to TRBJ1-2; no clear D gene. Looked up from germline, CDR1 is SGHTA and CDR2 is FQGNSA. CDR3 length equals 13 residues. The V gene lost 5 bases and the J gene lost 0 bases, with 7 bases spanning the gap. The CDR3: CASSPGTNYGYTF. CDR3 sequence (DNA): TGTGCCAGCAGCCCGGGGACTAACTATGGCTACACCTTC.

With respect to this clone: Other DNA sequences from this sample encode an identical CDR3 as well. The CDR3 region has the DNA TGTGCCAGCAGTTTGGGGCTAGCCGGTGAGCAGTTCTTC. It specifies CASSLGLAGEQFF. The V and J genes are TRBV27 and TRBJ2-1; D may be TRBD1 or TRBD2 (5 bases each). The length of the CDR3 is 13 residues. The germline V gene has CDR1 MNHEY and CDR2 SMNVEV (reference sequence). The germline V and J ends were trimmed by 3 bases and 9 bases, with 12 bases remaining between them.